The 20 T cell receptor beta chains in this list originate from one sample, sequenced in a study of T-cell memory formation after mild COVID-19. TCRdb processed the 5' RACE reads anew with MiXCR; each CDR3 protein has one entry. The data show around 450,000 distinct CDR3 sequences, approximately 24% seen once. Source material: PBMCs or a T cell subset sorted from them (not recorded which). These receptors came from an adult woman who had mild COVID-19 (a few samples of this study predate the infection). Cell type and time point are not known.

In its sample, this clonotype was seen a few times. This chain joins TRBV5-5 and TRBJ1-6; D uncertain. The CDR3 consists of 15 residues. V lost 2 bases, J lost 10 bases, and 16 bases lay in between. CDR1 and CDR2 from the germline V gene are SGHKS and YYEKEE (reference sequence). In DNA form, the CDR3 reads TGTGCCAGCAGCTTTGAGTTTACGGCTAAGTCACCCCTCCACTTT. Translating gives CASSFEFTAKSPLHF. The full variable domain, completed using reference TRBV5-5 and TRBJ1-6, is DAGVTQSPTHLIKTRGQQVTLRCSPISGHKSVSWYQQVLGQGPQFIFQYYEKEERGRGNFPDRFSARQFPNYSSELNVNALLLGDSALYLCASSFEFTAKSPLHFGNGTRLTVT.

This clonotype turned up a few times. The chain combines TRBV7-3 with TRBJ2-1, with D possibly matching TRBD2 (6 bases). V lost 5 bases and J 2 bases, leaving 13 bases between the germline ends. Germline V gene sequence: CDR1 SGHTA, CDR2 FQGTGA. The CDR3 is 15 residues long. CDR3 sequence: CASSRAGGTYNEQFF. CDR3 bases: TGTGCCAGCAGCCGTGCTGGGGGGACCTACAATGAGCAGTTCTTC.

This clonotype was recorded a few times. The V and J genes are TRBV5-1 and TRBJ2-3; no firm D call. The CDR3 is made up of 16 amino acids. Trimming left V 4 bases short and J 2 bases short, with 17 bases between. Per the germline V gene, CDR1 is SGHRS and CDR2 is YFSETQ. For the CDR3, the DNA is TGCGCCAGCAGCCCCGCTATCGGGCGCCACACAGATACGCAGTATTTT. It encodes CASSPAIGRHTDTQYF.

The sample holds a few counts of this clonotype. The chain is built from TRBV30 and TRBJ1-4; weak D call: TRBD1 (5 bases). This CDR3 comprises 15 residues. Germline V lookup: CDR1 GTSNPN, CDR2 SVGIG (reference sequence). V was shortened by 2 bases and J by 4 bases, with 14 bases between the two germline ends. The CDR3 protein is CAWSSGQENNEKLFF. CDR3 nucleotides: TGTGCCTGGAGTTCAGGGCAGGAGAATAATGAAAAACTGTTTTTT.

The chain uses TRBV20-1 and TRBJ1-1; 7 positions agree with TRBD1. CDR3 length: 14 residues. Germline CDR1 reads DFQATT; CDR2 reads SNEGSKA (reference sequence). With 2 bases clipped from V and 12 bases from J, the junction kept 15 bases outside the gene matches. The CDR3 here is CSARKGAEPSLTFF. CDR3 nucleotides: TGCAGTGCTAGAAAGGGGGCGGAACCCTCCTTGACTTTCTTT.

The chain uses TRBV7-9 and TRBJ2-1; D not resolved. This CDR3 region has 13 residues. V lost 5 bases to trimming and J lost 7 bases, with 12 bases between them. Germline-derived CDR1 and CDR2 are SEHNR and FQNEAQ (reference sequence). The CDR3, as DNA: TGTGCCAGCAGCACCCCTGGTAGAAATGAGCAGTTCTTC. Translating it yields CASSTPGRNEQFF. The full variable domain, rest sourced from reference TRBV7-9 and TRBJ2-1, is DTGVSQNPRHKITKRGQNVTFRCDPISEHNRLYWYRQTLGQGPEFLTYFQNEAQLEKSRLLSDRFSAERPKGSFSTLEIQRTEQGDSAMYLCASSTPGRNEQFFGPGTRLTVL.

This clonotype was seen a few times. The J gene is TRBJ1-1, the V gene TRBV28; TRBD1 matches 10 bases. CDR3 size: 15 residues. Germline loops: CDR1 MDHEN, CDR2 SYDVKM. The ends lost 6 bases at V and 0 bases at J; junction bases unmatched: 4. This CDR3 is CASRLTGGMNTEAFF. In nucleotides, the CDR3 is TGTGCCAGCAGGTTGACAGGGGGCATGAACACTGAAGCTTTCTTT.

This clonotype was observed once. The V call is TRBV29-1, the J call TRBJ2-2; D may match TRBD1 or TRBD2 (6 bases each). Germline-derived CDR1 and CDR2 are SQVTM and ANQGSEA. The V and J ends lost 4 bases and 0 bases respectively, with 9 bases between them. CDR3 size: 14 residues. CDR3 in DNA: TGCAGCGTTGTAGGGGGGTCGAACACCGGGGAGCTGTTTTTT. Translated: CSVVGGSNTGELFF.

This chain uses TRBV11-2 with TRBJ2-7; no clear D gene. CDR1 and CDR2 (germline): SGHAT, FQNNGV. V gave up 5 bases and J gave up 0 bases, with 8 bases separating them. The CDR3 has 13 residues. The CDR3 protein is CASSNIGSYEQYF. The CDR3 DNA reads TGTGCCAGCAGCAATATTGGCTCCTACGAGCAGTACTTC.

The sample holds a few counts of this clonotype. J is TRBJ2-5 and V is TRBV21-1; TRBD2 is the table's D call and was not checked against the DNA. TRBV21-1 is a documented pseudogene. The CDR3 loop spans 15 amino acids. CDR3 loop: CASSKGRTPPETQYF. For the CDR3, the DNA is TGTGCCAGCAGCAAAGGACGAACACCTCCAGAGACCCAGTACTTC.

About this clonotype: At one of its ends the junction is not consistent with the germline gene, which may arise from a read error. The V call is TRBV12-3 or TRBV12-4, the J call TRBJ2-1; possibly TRBD1 or TRBD2 for D (5 bases each). The CDR3 consists of 13 residues. The CDR3 nucleotides read TGTGCCAGCAGTCCAATTCAGGGAGTTCACCTGATCTTC. It specifies CASSPIQGVHLIF.

The V call is TRBV28, the J call TRBJ1-4; D not resolved. Looked up from germline, CDR1 is MDHEN and CDR2 is SYDVKM. V lost 6 bases to trimming and J lost 1 base, with 12 bases between them. There are 15 residues in the CDR3. This chain's CDR3 is CASSGGPVTNEKLFF. In DNA form, the CDR3 reads TGTGCCAGCAGCGGAGGGCCGGTAACTAATGAAAAACTGTTTTTT.

The gene calls are TRBV6-5 and TRBJ2-3; tentatively, D is TRBD2 (6 bases). There are 18 residues in the CDR3. Germline V CDR1 and CDR2: MNHEY, SVGAGI. Trimming removed 5 bases from V and 0 bases from J, with 21 bases in between. As DNA, the CDR3 is TGTGCCAGCAGTCGTCCTCGGGACTCCGTTTATAGCACAGATACGCAGTATTTT. This encodes CASSRPRDSVYSTDTQYF.

The chain links TRBV11-2 to TRBJ2-3, with unresolved D. CDR1 SGHAT and CDR2 FQNNGV come from the germline V gene. Trimming pared 5 bases from V and 3 bases from J, leaving 6 bases between. This CDR3 has 12 amino acids. CDR3 sequence: CASSLWTDTQYF. CDR3 DNA sequence: TGTGCCAGCAGCCTCTGGACAGATACGCAGTATTTT.

The genes are TRBV10-3 and TRBJ2-1, with 8 nucleotides matching TRBD1. The germline V gene encodes CDR1 ENHRY and CDR2 SYGVKD. Unmatched junction bases numbered 7, after V lost 2 bases and J lost 10 bases. The CDR3 length is 14 residues. The CDR3 region is CAISEGTGRGEQFF. In DNA, the CDR3 is TGTGCCATCAGTGAGGGGACAGGCCGAGGGGAGCAGTTCTTC.

There are a few counts of this clonotype. The chain carries TRBV9 and TRBJ1-2; possible D gene TRBD1, 5 bases. The CDR3 is made up of 14 amino acids. Germline CDR1 and CDR2: SGDLS and YYNGEE. Trimming shortened V by 7 bases and J by 8 bases, and 21 bases separated the two germline ends. The CDR3: CASGGSFHLEGYTF. CDR3 DNA: TGTGCCAGCGGGGGATCCTTCCACCTCGAGGGCTACACCTTC.

The V and J genes are TRBV5-1 and TRBJ2-5; D is undetermined. The V gene's germline CDR1 is SGHRS and CDR2 YFSETQ. Between the trimmed V and J ends, which lost 6 bases and 3 bases, there was a span of 9 bases. The CDR3 contains 12 residues. This CDR3 reads CASTLSEETQYF. CDR3 sequence (DNA): TGCGCCAGCACCCTTTCAGAAGAGACCCAGTACTTC.

This clonotype was counted only a few times. This rearrangement joins TRBV12-3 or TRBV12-4 to TRBJ2-1; D possibly corresponds to TRBD2 (5 bases). This CDR3 comprises 15 residues. Trimming removed 5 bases from V and 5 bases from J, with 16 bases in between. The CDR3 nucleotides read TGTGCCAGCAGTCACGGGGTAGTAGACCACAATGAGCAGTTCTTC. This translates into CASSHGVVDHNEQFF.

The chain carries TRBV2 and TRBJ2-1, with 7 nucleotides matching TRBD2. Germline V gene lookup returns CDR1 SNHLY and CDR2 FYNNEI. J gave up 3 bases and V 8 bases, and 1 base lay outside the gene matches. The CDR3 totals 12 residues. The DNA of the CDR3 is TGTGCCAGCGGGAGGGACTACAATGAGCAGTTCTTC. This codes for CASGRDYNEQFF.

The chain carries TRBV7-9 and TRBJ2-3; D perhaps matches TRBD1 (5 bases). Germline V gene data show CDR1 as SEHNR and CDR2 as FQNEAQ (reference sequence). The CDR3 has 15 amino acids. The V and J ends lost 0 bases and 2 bases respectively, with 9 bases between them. CDR3 DNA sequence: TGTGCCAGCAGCTTAGCGAAGGGGTCCACAGATACGCAGTATTTT. Encoded protein: CASSLAKGSTDTQYF.